A single sample gave rise to the 11 T cell receptor beta chains below, sequenced in a study of blood T cell repertoires in COVID-19. Repertoires were generated with immunoSEQ multiplex PCR, while TCRdb's copy carries only in-frame clones and drops some. This sample has over 100,000 clones, with 85% to 90% found just once. Sequencing used peripheral blood. These receptors all come from a human donor in a cohort sampled during active COVID-19.

This clone was seen a handful of times. The chain has TRBV27 and TRBJ1-5; D remains ambiguous. The CDR3 consists of 15 residues. Germline V lookup: CDR1 MNHEY, CDR2 SMNVEV (reference sequence). Trimming left V 7 bases short and J 3 bases short, with 16 bases between. The DNA of the CDR3 is TGTGCCAGCACCCTAAACTCTCGGGTCAATCAGCCCCAGCATTTT. Its translation: CASTLNSRVNQPQHF.

J is TRBJ1-2 and V is TRBV28, with 7 bases lining up with TRBD1. The length of the CDR3 is 13 residues. Germline lookup yields CDR1 MDHEN and CDR2 SYDVKM. V was pared by 6 bases and J by 3 bases, with 4 bases of the junction left unmatched. CDR3 sequence reads: CASSLGQHYGYTF. For the CDR3, the DNA is TGTGCCAGCAGCCTGGGACAGCACTATGGCTACACCTTC.

The chain has TRBV6-5 and TRBJ2-1, with D uncertain. Looked up from germline, CDR1 is MNHEY and CDR2 is SVGAGI. V was trimmed by 6 bases and J by 4 bases, leaving 4 bases between them. The CDR3 sequence is 11 residues long. The CDR3 sequence is CASRSYNEQFF. In nucleotides, the CDR3 is TGTGCCAGCAGGAGTTACAATGAGCAGTTCTTC.

The chain joins TRBV7-9 to TRBJ2-7, with 11 bases aligning to TRBD1. This CDR3 region has 15 residues. V gave up 3 bases and J gave up 0 bases; unmatched junction bases: 1. CDR1 SEHNR and CDR2 FQNEAQ come from the germline V gene (reference sequence). The CDR3 region is CASSFGQGASYEQYF. CDR3 DNA: TGTGCCAGCAGCTTCGGACAGGGGGCCTCCTACGAGCAGTACTTC.

The gene calls are TRBV7-2 and TRBJ1-1; 7 nucleotides align to TRBD1. The V gene end was trimmed by 5 bases and the J gene end by 4 bases; junction bases not matched to a gene: 10. Germline V gene sequence: CDR1 SGHTA, CDR2 FQGNSA. The CDR3 length is 15 residues. The CDR3 region is CASSLRAPGGTEAFF. In nucleotides, the CDR3 is TGTGCCAGCAGCCTTCGGGCCCCAGGGGGCACTGAAGCTTTCTTT.

V usage is TRBV11-3 and J usage is TRBJ2-3; D is undetermined. The CDR3 covers 14 residues. Germline lookup yields CDR1 SGHNT and CDR2 YENEEA. The V end lost 1 base, the J end lost 1 base, and 6 bases lay between the germline ends. The CDR3 DNA is TGTGCCAGCAGCTTAGCTACCGGCACAGATACGCAGTATTTT. This encodes CASSLATGTDTQYF. The complete variable domain, with remaining parts taken from reference TRBV11-3 and TRBJ2-3, reads EAGVVQSPRYKIIEKKQPVAFWCNPISGHNTLYWYLQNLGQGPELLIRYENEEAVDDSQLPKDRFSAERLKGVDSTLKIQPAELGDSAVYLCASSLATGTDTQYFGPGTRLTVL.

The chain combines TRBV6-6 with TRBJ2-1; 14 nucleotides align to TRBD2. Germline CDR1 MNHNY, CDR2 SVGAGI (reference sequence). Germline trimming cut 7 bases from V and 8 bases from J; bases unmatched to any gene: 7. CDR3 length: 15 residues. The CDR3 region is CASINPGLAGDEQFF. CDR3 DNA sequence: TGTGCCAGCATCAACCCGGGACTAGCGGGGGATGAGCAGTTCTTC.

V gene TRBV3-1 (or the pseudogene TRBV3-2) combines with J gene TRBJ1-4; weak D call: TRBD1 (5 bases). The CDR3 has 15 amino acids. The germline gives CDR1 LGHDT, CDR2 YNNKEL (reference sequence). With 6 bases removed from V and 0 bases from J, the gap between germline ends came to 11 bases. This CDR3 reads CASRGGGATNEKLFF. For the CDR3, the DNA is TGTGCCAGCAGGGGGGGAGGGGCAACTAATGAAAAACTGTTTTTT.

The V gene is TRBV11-2, the J gene TRBJ2-2; the match to TRBD2 covers 14 bases. The CDR3 extends over 18 amino acids. The ends lost 4 bases at V and 7 bases at J; junction bases unmatched: 11. Germline V lookup: CDR1 SGHAT, CDR2 FQNNGV. CDR3 in DNA: TGTGCCAGCAGCTCCTATGAGACTAGCGGGAGGGCCAACGGGGAGCTGTTTTTT. Its protein is CASSSYETSGRANGELFF.

The V gene is TRBV7-5, the J gene TRBJ2-7; the table's TRBD1 call for D was not verified on the DNA. TRBV7-5 is a recognized pseudogene. CDR3 length: 15 residues. This CDR3 is CVRTKLGQELYEQYF. The CDR3 DNA sequence: TGTGTCAGAACCAAACTCGGACAGGAGCTTTACGAGCAGTACTTC.

This clone was counted a few times. The chain is built from TRBV6-2 or TRBV6-3 and TRBJ2-7; TRBD2 agrees at 7 bases. Trimming removed 4 bases from V and 3 bases from J; junction bases left unmatched: 6. The germline gives CDR1 MNHEY, CDR2 SVGEGT. This CDR3 has 14 residues. CDR3 protein: CASSFRTRVYEQYF. CDR3 sequence (DNA): TGTGCCAGCAGTTTTAGGACTAGAGTCTACGAGCAGTACTTC.